One and the same sample provided the 10 T cell receptor beta chains below, sequenced in a study of OX40 agonist ivuxolimab in advanced cancers. Libraries were prepared by immunoSEQ multiplex PCR; TCRdb keeps only in-frame clonotypes and omits some of them. The sample shows tens of thousands of clones, 84% of them seen only once. The material sequenced was CD4+ or CD8+ T cells sorted from blood, taken in a trial of the OX40 agonist ivuxolimab. These receptors originate from an adult with an advanced solid tumor such as melanoma, head and neck, liver or kidney cancer.

V usage is TRBV18 and J usage is TRBJ2-3; the match to TRBD2 covers 8 bases. This CDR3 has 13 amino acids. The V gene's germline CDR1 is KGHSH and CDR2 LQKENI. The V gene end was trimmed by 8 bases and the J gene end by 2 bases; junction bases not matched to a gene: 3. CDR3 loop: CASTSGNTDTQYF. CDR3 nucleotide sequence: TGTGCCAGCACTAGCGGAAACACAGATACGCAGTATTTT.

The chain combines TRBV9 with TRBJ2-2; D is perhaps TRBD2 (6 bases). Germline V gene lookup returns CDR1 SGDLS and CDR2 YYNGEE. Deletions cut 0 bases from V and 4 bases from J, with 10 bases between. CDR3 length: 15 amino acids. The CDR3 loop is CASSVGSGSTGELFF. CDR3 in DNA: TGTGCCAGCAGCGTAGGGAGCGGGTCCACCGGGGAGCTGTTTTTT.

This clone has just one count. The chain combines TRBV15 with TRBJ2-7, with TRBD2 identical over 16 bases. CDR1 LNHNV and CDR2 YYDKDF come from the germline V gene (reference sequence). Trimming took 1 base from V and 6 from J; bases not matched to a gene: 6. The CDR3 runs to 17 residues. CDR3 coding DNA: TGTGCCACCAGCAGAGGTCCGGGACTAGCGGGAGGGGGCGAGCAGTACTTC. Translated, it gives CATSRGPGLAGGGEQYF.

The rearrangement links TRBV7-2 to TRBJ1-4; no definite D call. This CDR3 contains 13 residues. The V and J ends lost 3 bases and 4 bases respectively, with 6 bases between them. Germline CDR1 and CDR2: SGHTA and FQGNSA. The CDR3 bases are TGTGCCAGCAGCTTTACGGGTAATGAAAAACTGTTTTTT. It specifies CASSFTGNEKLFF.

In this sample, this clone turned up a few times. This sequence joins TRBV2 and TRBJ1-1; no clear D gene. Trimming removed 3 bases at V and 6 bases at J, with 11 bases between. Germline V gene lookup returns CDR1 SNHLY and CDR2 FYNNEI. This CDR3 is built from 13 residues. This CDR3 is CASSESRRAEAFF. CDR3 nucleotide sequence: TGTGCCAGCAGTGAGTCGCGGCGCGCTGAAGCTTTCTTT.

V and J are TRBV2 and TRBJ2-2; the D gene is possibly TRBD2 (6 bases). Germline CDR1 is SNHLY and CDR2 is FYNNEI. With 4 bases removed from V and 6 bases from J, the gap between germline ends came to 12 bases. The CDR3 is 14 residues long. This CDR3 is CASSVGGKAGELFF. The CDR3 DNA sequence: TGTGCCAGCAGTGTGGGGGGAAAAGCCGGGGAGCTGTTTTTT.

CDR3: CASSPGGGGLGTGELFF. The CDR3 nucleotides are TGCGCCAGCAGCCCCGGGGGTGGGGGGCTTGGCACCGGGGAGCTGTTTTTT. The V call is TRBV4-3, the J call TRBJ2-2; D is possibly TRBD1 or TRBD2 (6 bases each). The CDR3 is 17 residues long. Germline CDR1 LGHNA, CDR2 YSLEER. V was clipped by 4 bases and J by 4 bases, with 19 bases between them.

This rearrangement joins TRBV19 to TRBJ2-3; D gene ambiguous. This CDR3 region has 13 residues. CDR1 and CDR2 from the germline V gene are LNHDA and SQIVND (reference sequence). V was cut by 8 bases and J by 1 base, with 10 bases left in between. The CDR3 sequence: CASCLTGTDTQYF. CDR3 bases: TGTGCCAGTTGTTTAACAGGCACAGATACGCAGTATTTT.

The CDR3 DNA reads TGTGCCAGCAGCCTGATGGCGGACAAAAATGAAAAACTGTTTTTT. It codes for CASSLMADKNEKLFF. The chain combines TRBV7-6 with TRBJ1-4, with a tentative D call TRBD1 (5 bases). Trimming took off 5 bases at V and 5 bases at J, with 15 bases between the two ends. CDR3 length: 15 residues. The germline V gene encodes CDR1 SGHVS and CDR2 FNYEAQ.

The chain couples TRBV4-3 to TRBJ2-2; 11 bases map to TRBD2. Germline CDR1 is LGHNA and CDR2 is YSLEER. The CDR3 has 18 amino acids. The V segment lost 0 bases and the J segment 1 base; nucleotides outside the gene matches: 4. The CDR3 coding sequence is TGCGCCAGCAGCCAAGACCCTAGCGGGGGGTTGAACACCGGGGAGCTGTTTTTT. It codes for CASSQDPSGGLNTGELFF.